A single sample is the source of the 8 T cell receptor beta chains below, sequenced in a study of blood T cell repertoires in COVID-19 (dated by TCRdb to about 2020). Library preparation employed the immunoSEQ multiplex PCR assay. In TCRdb, the immuneACCESS table is reduced to in-frame sequences with V and J assigned. These tables do not hold every clone; where another copy was compared, an unresolved V gene accounts for under half, and the others remain unexplained. The sample table holds approximately 180,000 clones, of which more than 70% were seen once. The top ten hold 15% to 20% of the sample. Input material: peripheral blood. Receptors were obtained from a person between 65 and 79 years old with COVID-19, enrolled during active disease.

The genes are TRBV2 and TRBJ2-7; maybe TRBD1 (6 bases). Germline CDR1 is SNHLY and CDR2 is FYNNEI. The CDR3 spans 14 residues. V lost 8 bases to trimming and J lost 4 bases, with 18 bases between them. The CDR3 protein is CASVVQGRWYEQYF. The CDR3 DNA reads TGTGCCAGCGTTGTACAGGGTCGTTGGTACGAGCAGTACTTC.

The V and J genes are TRBV6-2 or TRBV6-3 and TRBJ1-5; 8 nucleotides line up with TRBD1. Looked up from germline, CDR1 is MNHEY and CDR2 is SVGEGT. Trimming removed 2 bases from V and 6 bases from J; junction bases left unmatched: 9. The CDR3 is 16 residues long. This CDR3 reads CASSYPTQGAGQPQHF. In DNA form, the CDR3 reads TGTGCCAGCAGTTACCCAACCCAGGGGGCCGGTCAGCCCCAGCATTTT.

The chain links TRBV5-6 to TRBJ1-5, with D unresolved. Trimming stripped 2 bases from V and 3 bases from J, with 12 bases between. In germline, CDR1 is SGHDT, CDR2 YYEEEE. The CDR3 length is 15 residues. The CDR3 loop is CASSFGGSYNQPQHF. Written as DNA, the CDR3 is TGTGCCAGCAGCTTTGGAGGGAGCTACAATCAGCCCCAGCATTTT. Full variable domain (rest looked up from reference TRBV5-6 and TRBJ1-5): DAGVTQSPTHLIKTRGQQVTLRCSPKSGHDTVSWYQQALGQGPQFIFQYYEEEERQRGNFPDRFSGHQFPNYSSELNVNALLLGDSALYLCASSFGGSYNQPQHFGDGTRLSIL.

V gene TRBV9 combines with J gene TRBJ2-3, with 9 nucleotides matching TRBD2. Germline loops: CDR1 SGDLS, CDR2 YYNGEE. Trimming removed 3 bases from V and 1 base from J; junction bases left unmatched: 6. The CDR3 has 16 residues. The CDR3 protein is CASSAQKREGTDTQYF. The CDR3 DNA sequence: TGTGCCAGCAGCGCCCAGAAGCGGGAGGGCACAGATACGCAGTATTTT.

The chain joins TRBV28 to TRBJ2-7; tentatively, D is TRBD2 (5 bases). The DNA end is a closer match to TRBJ2-1, so the J assignment may be wrong. CDR3 length: 13 amino acids. Germline loops: CDR1 MDHEN, CDR2 SYDVKM. The CDR3 nucleotides are TGTGCCAGCACGGGAACCGGAAACAATGAGCAGTTCTTC. Its protein product is CASTGTGNNEQFF.

This clone was observed a few times. V and J are TRBV30 and TRBJ1-2; 8 bases align to TRBD1. Trimming at V came to 4 bases and at J to 8 bases, leaving 9 bases not matched to a gene. The CDR3 has 13 amino acids. CDR1 GTSNPN and CDR2 SVGIG come from the germline V gene (reference sequence). CDR3 amino acids: CAWKGQGSGGYTF. DNA for the CDR3: TGTGCCTGGAAAGGACAGGGTTCGGGCGGCTACACCTTC.

The rearrangement links TRBV27 to TRBJ2-1, with D tentatively TRBD2 (6 bases). Germline CDR1 and CDR2: MNHEY and SMNVEV (reference sequence). The germline V and J ends were trimmed by 6 bases and 2 bases, with 20 bases remaining between them. This CDR3 spans 17 amino acids. DNA of the CDR3: TGTGCCAGCAGACCATCGTTTCCTGGGGGGACCTACAATGAGCAGTTCTTC. Its protein product is CASRPSFPGGTYNEQFF.

This sequence joins TRBV15 and TRBJ1-6, with a weak D call TRBD1 (6 bases). Between the trimmed V and J ends, which lost 2 bases and 3 bases, there was a span of 8 bases. This CDR3 has 15 residues. From germline, CDR1 is LNHNV and CDR2 YYDKDF (reference sequence). CDR3 nucleotide sequence: TGTGCCACCAGCAGACAGGGGAACTATAATTCACCCCTCCACTTT. Its protein product is CATSRQGNYNSPLHF.